Listed here are 8 T cell receptor beta chains from one sample, sequenced in a study of Ad26.COV2.S vaccination and SARS-CoV-2 variants. The sample's treatment: about 20 received Ad26.COV2.S at low or high dose, single or two shots; roughly 5 received placebo; per-sample allocation not given. At day 63 after the first vaccine or placebo injection, samples were drawn. Libraries were prepared by immunoSEQ multiplex PCR; TCRdb keeps only in-frame clonotypes and omits some of them. The table lists some 460,000 clones, about 88% of them singletons. Sequencing was performed on peripheral blood, taken in a trial of Ad26.COV2.S vaccine versus placebo. The receptors here all came from a person aged 18-65 years who received the Ad26.COV2.S COVID-19 vaccine or a placebo.

This chain joins TRBV7-9 and TRBJ1-2; D unresolved. The CDR3 loop spans 16 amino acids. V lost 2 bases and J lost 0, with 13 bases in between. The germline V gene encodes CDR1 SEHNR and CDR2 FQNEAQ (reference sequence). CDR3 in DNA: TGTGCCAGCAGCTTAAAACCCGTCCGATCTAACTATGGCTACACCTTC. This codes for CASSLKPVRSNYGYTF.

The chain recombines TRBV7-2 with TRBJ2-1; D is perhaps TRBD2 (6 bases). The ends were cut back, 10 bases at V and 5 bases at J, with 12 bases in the middle. This CDR3 spans 12 amino acids. In germline, CDR1 is SGHTA, CDR2 FQGNSA. The CDR3 DNA reads TGTGCCACCAGATGGGGGGACAATGAGCAGTTCTTC. Residues: CATRWGDNEQFF. The full variable domain, completed using reference TRBV7-2 and TRBJ2-1, is GAGVSQSPSNKVTEKGKDVELRCDPISGHTALYWYRQSLGQGLEFLIYFQGNSAPDKSGLPSDRFSAERTGGSVSTLTIQRTQQEDSAVYLCATRWGDNEQFFGPGTRLTVL.

J is TRBJ1-3 and V is TRBV7-2; a possible D gene is TRBD1 (5 bases). Trimming took off 2 bases at V and 4 bases at J, with 12 bases between the two ends. Germline CDR1 SGHTA, CDR2 FQGNSA. The CDR3 loop spans 15 amino acids. In DNA form, the CDR3 reads TGTGCCAGCAGCTTACAAGGGGCATCGGGAAACACCATATATTTT. This translates into CASSLQGASGNTIYF.

This chain uses TRBV18 with TRBJ2-2; 10 nucleotides line up with TRBD1. Germline CDR1 and CDR2: KGHSH and LQKENI. V shed 1 base, J shed 3 bases, and the junction held 5 bases outside the gene matches. The CDR3 has 17 residues. Here the CDR3 DNA reads TGTGCCAGCTCACCACAACGGACAGGGGGTGACACCGGGGAGCTGTTTTTT. This sequence encodes CASSPQRTGGDTGELFF.

V and J are TRBV24-1 and TRBJ2-6; D gene unclear. V lost 3 bases, J lost 0 bases, and 11 bases lay in between. The germline V gene encodes CDR1 KGHDR and CDR2 SFDVKD. The CDR3 covers 17 residues. The CDR3 DNA sequence: TGTGCCACCAGTGATCAGGACGGTGTCTCTGGGGCCAACGTCCTGACTTTC. It codes for CATSDQDGVSGANVLTF.

V usage is TRBV18 and J usage is TRBJ2-5; no clear D gene. The CDR3 has 14 residues. V was clipped by 6 bases and J by 5 bases, with 16 bases between them. Germline CDR1 KGHSH, CDR2 LQKENI. The CDR3 nucleotides are TGTGCCAGCTCCCATGGACCGTTCAGGGAGACCCAGTACTTC. As protein: CASSHGPFRETQYF.

The rearrangement joins TRBV6-6 to TRBJ1-1, with D perhaps TRBD1 (5 bases). CDR1 MNHNY and CDR2 SVGAGI come from the germline V gene (reference sequence). Trimming cost V 1 base and J 1 base, with 10 bases left between them. The length of the CDR3 is 15 residues. The chain's CDR3 is CASSYWGRQNTEAFF. The CDR3 region has the DNA TGTGCCAGCAGTTACTGGGGACGGCAGAACACTGAAGCTTTCTTT.

The rearrangement joins TRBV7-3 to TRBJ2-2, with no clear D. The germline V gene has CDR1 SGHTA and CDR2 FQGTGA. Deletions cut 5 bases from V and 8 bases from J, with 9 bases between. This CDR3 region has 12 residues. DNA for the CDR3: TGTGCCAGCAGCCTTTACGGGGGGGAGCTGTTTTTT. Protein sequence: CASSLYGGELFF.